This TCR beta chain originates from a study of CXCR3-negative and CXCR3-positive naive CD8 T cells. Whole-study results and caveats: Similar TRBV-TRBJ gene usage was seen in naive CXCR3-negative and CXCR3-positive cells, but not in memory cells.

Worth noting for this clonotype: Its antigen is not identified.

Every CD8+ subset sample held 300,000 flow-sorted cells, done in triplicate. CD45RO-CCR7+CD27+CD95- was the phenotype of naive CD8+ T cells. The authors made the TRB cDNA libraries by 5' RACE using UMI labels. TCRdb reprocessed the 5' RACE reads; each CDR3 protein has one entry and no DNA is given. This sample's table has about 5,200 distinct CDR3 sequences. Sequenced: naive CXCR3- CD8+ T cells from blood. Indicated subset: CD45RO-CCR7+CD27+CD95- naive CD8+ T cells lacking CXCR3 (TNR3-). The sequence derives from a human donor in good health. Some clones in this sample may be carry-over from other donors' samples.

CDR3: CASSVEEGGELFF. The chain uses TRBV9 and TRBJ2-2. The CDR3 has 13 residues. In germline, CDR1 is SGDLS, CDR2 YYNGEE.